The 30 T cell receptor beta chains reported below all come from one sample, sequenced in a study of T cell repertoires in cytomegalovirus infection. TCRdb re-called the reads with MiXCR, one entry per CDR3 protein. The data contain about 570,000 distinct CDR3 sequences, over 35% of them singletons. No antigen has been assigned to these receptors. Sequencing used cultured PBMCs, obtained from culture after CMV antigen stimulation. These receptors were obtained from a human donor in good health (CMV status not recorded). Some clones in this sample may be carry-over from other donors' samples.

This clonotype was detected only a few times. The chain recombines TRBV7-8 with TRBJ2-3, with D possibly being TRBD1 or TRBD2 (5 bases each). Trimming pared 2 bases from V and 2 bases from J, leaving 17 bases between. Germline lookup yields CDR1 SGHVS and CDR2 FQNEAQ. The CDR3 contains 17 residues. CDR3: CASSLRDAGKSTDTQYF. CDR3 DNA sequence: TGTGCCAGCAGCTTACGGGACGCAGGAAAATCCACAGATACGCAGTATTTT.

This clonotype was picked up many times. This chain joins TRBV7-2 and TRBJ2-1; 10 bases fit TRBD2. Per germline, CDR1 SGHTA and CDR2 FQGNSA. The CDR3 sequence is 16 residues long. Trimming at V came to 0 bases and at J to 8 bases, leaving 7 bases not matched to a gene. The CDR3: CASSLAPQRGGDEQFF. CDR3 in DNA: TGTGCCAGCAGCTTAGCCCCACAGCGGGGGGGGGATGAGCAGTTCTTC.

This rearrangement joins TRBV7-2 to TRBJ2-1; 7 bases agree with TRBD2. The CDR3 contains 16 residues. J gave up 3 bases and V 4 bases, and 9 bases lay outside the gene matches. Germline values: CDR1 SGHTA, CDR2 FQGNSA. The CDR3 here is CASSYFASGVYNEQFF. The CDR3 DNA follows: TGTGCCAGCAGCTATTTCGCTAGCGGAGTCTACAATGAGCAGTTCTTC.

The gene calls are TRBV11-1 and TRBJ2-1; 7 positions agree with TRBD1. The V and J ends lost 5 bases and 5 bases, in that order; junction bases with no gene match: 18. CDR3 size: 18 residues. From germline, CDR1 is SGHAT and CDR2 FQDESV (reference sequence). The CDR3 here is CASSPRALQGRSNNEQFF. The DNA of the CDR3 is TGTGCCAGCAGCCCGCGTGCGTTACAGGGGCGGTCCAACAATGAGCAGTTCTTC.

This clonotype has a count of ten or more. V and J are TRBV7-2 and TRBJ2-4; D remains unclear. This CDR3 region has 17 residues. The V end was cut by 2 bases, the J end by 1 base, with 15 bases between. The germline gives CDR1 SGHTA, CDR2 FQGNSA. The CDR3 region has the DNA TGTGCCAGCAGCTTAACCCCCCGTGTTGCGGCCAAAAACATTCAGTACTTC. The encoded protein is CASSLTPRVAAKNIQYF.

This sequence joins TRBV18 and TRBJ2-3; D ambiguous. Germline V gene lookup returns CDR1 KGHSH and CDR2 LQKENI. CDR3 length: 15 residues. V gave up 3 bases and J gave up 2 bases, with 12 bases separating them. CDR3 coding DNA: TGTGCCAGCTCACCGTCGAGAACCGACACAGATACGCAGTATTTT. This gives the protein CASSPSRTDTDTQYF.

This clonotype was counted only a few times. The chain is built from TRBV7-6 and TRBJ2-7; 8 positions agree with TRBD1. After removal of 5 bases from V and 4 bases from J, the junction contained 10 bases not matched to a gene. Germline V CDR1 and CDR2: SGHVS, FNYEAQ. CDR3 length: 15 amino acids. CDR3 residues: CASSAGAGGRYEQYF. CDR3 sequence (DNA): TGTGCCAGCAGCGCAGGGGCAGGGGGCAGGTACGAGCAGTACTTC.

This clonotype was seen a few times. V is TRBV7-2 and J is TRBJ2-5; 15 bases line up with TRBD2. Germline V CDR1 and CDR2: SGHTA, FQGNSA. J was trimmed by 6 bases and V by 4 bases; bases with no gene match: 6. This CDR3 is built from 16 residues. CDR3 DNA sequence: TGTGCCAGCAGCTCAATGGGACTAGCGGGGGGACAGACCCAGTACTTC. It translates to CASSSMGLAGGQTQYF.

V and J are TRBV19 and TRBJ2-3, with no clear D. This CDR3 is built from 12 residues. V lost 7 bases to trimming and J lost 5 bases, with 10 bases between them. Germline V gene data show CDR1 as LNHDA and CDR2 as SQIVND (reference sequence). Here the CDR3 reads CASTRVGDTQYF. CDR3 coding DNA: TGTGCCAGTACCCGTGTTGGAGATACGCAGTATTTT.

The CDR3 bases are TGCGCCAGCAGCCAAGGCAGGGGTTCCTACGAGCAGTACTTC. This gives the protein CASSQGRGSYEQYF. The gene calls are TRBV4-1 and TRBJ2-7; TRBD1 is a possible D gene (6 bases). Between the trimmed V and J ends, which lost 1 base and 1 base, there was a span of 8 bases. The germline CDR1 and CDR2 sequences are MGHRA and YSYEKL. The CDR3 covers 14 residues.

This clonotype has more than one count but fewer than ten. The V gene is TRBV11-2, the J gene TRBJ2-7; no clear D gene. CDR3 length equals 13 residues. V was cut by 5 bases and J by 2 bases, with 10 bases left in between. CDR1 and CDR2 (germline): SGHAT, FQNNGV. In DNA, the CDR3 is TGTGCCAGCAGCGGGCGGCGGCCCTACGAGCAGTACTTC. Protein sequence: CASSGRRPYEQYF.

The CDR3 loop reads CSVDWELDTEAFF. The DNA for the CDR3 is TGCAGCGTTGATTGGGAGTTGGACACTGAAGCTTTCTTT. The V gene is TRBV29-1, the J gene TRBJ1-1; D is uncertain. Germline V gives CDR1 SQVTM, CDR2 ANQGSEA. There are 13 residues in the CDR3. V was pared by 3 bases and J by 3 bases, with 11 bases between.

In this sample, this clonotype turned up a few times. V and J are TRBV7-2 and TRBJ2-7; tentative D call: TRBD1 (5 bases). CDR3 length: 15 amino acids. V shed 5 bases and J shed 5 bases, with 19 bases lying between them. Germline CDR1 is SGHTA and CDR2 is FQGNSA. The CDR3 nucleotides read TGTGCCAGCAGCCCAACCCGACAGTGGGGTAACGAGCAGTACTTC. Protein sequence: CASSPTRQWGNEQYF.

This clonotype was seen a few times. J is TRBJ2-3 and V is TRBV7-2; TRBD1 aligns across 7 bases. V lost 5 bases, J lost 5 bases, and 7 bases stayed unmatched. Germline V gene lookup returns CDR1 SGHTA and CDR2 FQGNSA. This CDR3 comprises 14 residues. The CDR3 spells CASSPQQGIDTQYF. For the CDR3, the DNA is TGTGCCAGCAGCCCCCAACAGGGGATAGATACGCAGTATTTT.

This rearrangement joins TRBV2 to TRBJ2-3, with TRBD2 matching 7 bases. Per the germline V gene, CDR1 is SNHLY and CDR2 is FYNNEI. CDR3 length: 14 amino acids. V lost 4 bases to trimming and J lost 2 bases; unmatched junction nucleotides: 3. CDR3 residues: CASSAREVTDTQYF. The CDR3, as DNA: TGTGCCAGCAGTGCACGGGAGGTCACAGATACGCAGTATTTT.

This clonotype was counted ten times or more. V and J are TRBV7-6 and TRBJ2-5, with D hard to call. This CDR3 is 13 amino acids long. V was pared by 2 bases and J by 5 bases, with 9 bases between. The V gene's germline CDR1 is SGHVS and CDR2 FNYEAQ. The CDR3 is CASSLWGPETQYF. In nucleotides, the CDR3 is TGTGCCAGCAGCTTATGGGGTCCCGAGACCCAGTACTTC.

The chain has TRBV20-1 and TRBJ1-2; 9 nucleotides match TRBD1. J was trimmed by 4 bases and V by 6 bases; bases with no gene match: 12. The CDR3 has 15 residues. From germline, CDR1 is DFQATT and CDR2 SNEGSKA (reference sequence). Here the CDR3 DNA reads TGCAGTGCCTCCCTAGCCCCACAGGGGGCCTATGGCTACACCTTC. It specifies CSASLAPQGAYGYTF.

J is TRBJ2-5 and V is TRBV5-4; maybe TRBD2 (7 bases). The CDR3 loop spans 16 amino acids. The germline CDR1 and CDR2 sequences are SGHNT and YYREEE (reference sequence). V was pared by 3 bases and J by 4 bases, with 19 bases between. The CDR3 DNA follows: TGTGCCAGCAGCTCTGGCGGGGGCCCGGGACTAGAGACCCAGTACTTC. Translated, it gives CASSSGGGPGLETQYF. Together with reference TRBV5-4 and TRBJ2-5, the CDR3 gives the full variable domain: ETGVTQSPTHLIKTRGQQVTLRCSSQSGHNTVSWYQQALGQGPQFIFQYYREEENGRGNFPPRFSGLQFPNYSSELNVNALELDDSALYLCASSSGGGPGLETQYFGPGTRLLVL.

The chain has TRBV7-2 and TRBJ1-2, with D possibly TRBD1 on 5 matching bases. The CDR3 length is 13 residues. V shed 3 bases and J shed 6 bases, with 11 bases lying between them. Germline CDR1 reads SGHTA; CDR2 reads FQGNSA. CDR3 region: CASSFRRGDGYTF. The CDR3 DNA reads TGTGCCAGCAGCTTCCGCAGAGGGGATGGCTACACCTTC.

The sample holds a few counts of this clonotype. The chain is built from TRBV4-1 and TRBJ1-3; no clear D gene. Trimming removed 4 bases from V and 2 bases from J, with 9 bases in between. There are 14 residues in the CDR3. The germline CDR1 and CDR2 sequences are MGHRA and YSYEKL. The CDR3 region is CASSPAWTGNTIYF. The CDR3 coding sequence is TGCGCCAGCAGCCCGGCCTGGACTGGAAACACCATATATTTT.

CDR3 DNA: TGTGCCACCAGTGATGCGGGGATCACAGATACGCAGTATTTT. This codes for CATSDAGITDTQYF. The V gene is TRBV24-1, the J gene TRBJ2-3, with D possibly TRBD2 on 6 matching bases. V was clipped by 3 bases and J by 2 bases, with 8 bases between them. The germline CDR1 and CDR2 sequences are KGHDR and SFDVKD. This CDR3 comprises 14 residues.

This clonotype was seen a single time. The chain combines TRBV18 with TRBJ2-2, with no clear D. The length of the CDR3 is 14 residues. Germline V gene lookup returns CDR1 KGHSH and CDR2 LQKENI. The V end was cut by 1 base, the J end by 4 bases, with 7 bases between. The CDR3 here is CASSPQGPTGELFF. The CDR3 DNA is TGTGCCAGCTCACCACAGGGCCCCACCGGGGAGCTGTTTTTT.

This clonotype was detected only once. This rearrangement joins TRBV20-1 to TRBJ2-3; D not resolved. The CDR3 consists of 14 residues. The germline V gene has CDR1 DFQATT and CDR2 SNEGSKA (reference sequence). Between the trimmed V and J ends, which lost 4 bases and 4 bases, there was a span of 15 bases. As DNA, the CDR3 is TGCAGTGCTAAGGAGCATTATAAAGCAGATACGCAGTATTTT. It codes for CSAKEHYKADTQYF.

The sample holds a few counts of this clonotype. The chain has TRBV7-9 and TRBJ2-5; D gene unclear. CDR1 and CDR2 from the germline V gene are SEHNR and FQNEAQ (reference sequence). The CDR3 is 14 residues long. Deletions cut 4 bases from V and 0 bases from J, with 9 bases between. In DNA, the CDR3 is TGTGCCAGCAGCTCTGAGAATTACCAAGAGACCCAGTACTTC. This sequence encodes CASSSENYQETQYF.

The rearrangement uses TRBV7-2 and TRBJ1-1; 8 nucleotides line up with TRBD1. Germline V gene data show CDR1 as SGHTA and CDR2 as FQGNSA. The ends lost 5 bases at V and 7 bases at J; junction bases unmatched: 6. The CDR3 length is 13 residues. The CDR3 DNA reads TGTGCCAGCAGCGCGGACAGGGAGAATGAAGCTTTCTTT. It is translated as CASSADRENEAFF.

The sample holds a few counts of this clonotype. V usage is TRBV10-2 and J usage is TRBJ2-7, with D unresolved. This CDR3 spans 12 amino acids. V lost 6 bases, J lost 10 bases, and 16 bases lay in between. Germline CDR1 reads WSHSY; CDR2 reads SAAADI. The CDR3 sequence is CASSPDDYAQYF. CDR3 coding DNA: TGCGCCAGCAGCCCCGACGATTACGCACAGTACTTC.

The CDR3 region has the DNA TGTGCCAGCAGCAGTGCTCCGTTGTTCACCGGGGAGCTGTTTTTT. This sequence encodes CASSSAPLFTGELFF. The chain links TRBV6-4 to TRBJ2-2, with D unclear. The V end lost 6 bases, the J end lost 4 bases, and 15 bases lay between the germline ends. The CDR3 consists of 15 residues. CDR1 and CDR2 from the germline V gene are MRHNA and SNTAGT.

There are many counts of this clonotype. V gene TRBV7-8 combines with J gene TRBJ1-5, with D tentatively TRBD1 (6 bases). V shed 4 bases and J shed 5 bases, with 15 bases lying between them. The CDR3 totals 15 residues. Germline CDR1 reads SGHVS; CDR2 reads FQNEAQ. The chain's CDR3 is CASSSLQGEDQPQHF. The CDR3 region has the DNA TGTGCCAGCAGCTCCCTACAGGGAGAGGATCAGCCCCAGCATTTT.

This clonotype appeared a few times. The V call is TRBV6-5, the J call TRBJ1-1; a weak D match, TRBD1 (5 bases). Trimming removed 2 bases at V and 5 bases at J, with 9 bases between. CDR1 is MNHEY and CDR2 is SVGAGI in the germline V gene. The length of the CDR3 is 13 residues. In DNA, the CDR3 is TGTGCCAGCAGTTACGGGGGGGATACTGAAGCTTTCTTT. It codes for CASSYGGDTEAFF.

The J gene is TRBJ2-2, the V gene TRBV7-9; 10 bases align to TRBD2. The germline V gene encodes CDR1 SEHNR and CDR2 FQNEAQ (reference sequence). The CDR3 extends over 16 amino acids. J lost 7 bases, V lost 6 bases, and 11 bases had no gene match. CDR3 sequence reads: CASSSQEREGDGELFF. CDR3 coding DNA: TGTGCCAGCAGTTCCCAAGAGCGGGAGGGTGACGGGGAGCTGTTTTTT.